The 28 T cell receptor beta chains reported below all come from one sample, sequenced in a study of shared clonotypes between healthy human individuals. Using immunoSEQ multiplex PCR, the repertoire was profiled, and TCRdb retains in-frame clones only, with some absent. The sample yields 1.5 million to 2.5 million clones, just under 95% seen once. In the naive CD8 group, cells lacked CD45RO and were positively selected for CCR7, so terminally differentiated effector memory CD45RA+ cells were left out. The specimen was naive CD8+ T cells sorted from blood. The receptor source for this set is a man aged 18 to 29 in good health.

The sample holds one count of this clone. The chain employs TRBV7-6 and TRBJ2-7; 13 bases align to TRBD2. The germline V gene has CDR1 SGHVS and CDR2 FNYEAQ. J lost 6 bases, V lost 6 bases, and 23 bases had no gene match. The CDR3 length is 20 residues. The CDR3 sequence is CASRSMTGGTWTSGRSEQYF. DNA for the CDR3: TGTGCCAGCAGATCAATGACAGGGGGAACTTGGACTAGCGGGAGAAGCGAGCAGTACTTC. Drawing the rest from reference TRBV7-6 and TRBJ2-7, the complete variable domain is GAGVSQSPRYKVTKRGQDVALRCDPISGHVSLYWYRQALGQGPEFLTYFNYEAQQDKSGLPNDRFSAERPEGSISTLTIQRTEQRDSAMYRCASRSMTGGTWTSGRSEQYFGPGTRLTVT.

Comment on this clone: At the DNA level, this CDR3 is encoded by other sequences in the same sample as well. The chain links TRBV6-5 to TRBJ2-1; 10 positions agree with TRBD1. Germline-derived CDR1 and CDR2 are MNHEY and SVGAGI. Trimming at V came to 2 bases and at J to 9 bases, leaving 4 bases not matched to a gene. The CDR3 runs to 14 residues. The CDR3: CASSYGTGVGEQFF. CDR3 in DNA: TGTGCCAGCAGTTACGGGACAGGGGTCGGTGAGCAGTTCTTC.

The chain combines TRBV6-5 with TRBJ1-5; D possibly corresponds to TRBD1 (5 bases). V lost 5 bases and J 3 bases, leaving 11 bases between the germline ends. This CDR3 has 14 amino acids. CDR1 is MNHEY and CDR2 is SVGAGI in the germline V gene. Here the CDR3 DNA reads TGTGCCAGCAGTACTCTGGGGGTCAATCAGCCCCAGCATTTT. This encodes CASSTLGVNQPQHF.

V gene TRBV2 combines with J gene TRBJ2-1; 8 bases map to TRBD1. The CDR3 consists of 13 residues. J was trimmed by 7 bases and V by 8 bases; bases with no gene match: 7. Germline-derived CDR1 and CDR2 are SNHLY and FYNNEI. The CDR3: CASETGAINEQFF. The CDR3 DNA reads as TGTGCCAGCGAGACAGGGGCAATTAATGAGCAGTTCTTC.

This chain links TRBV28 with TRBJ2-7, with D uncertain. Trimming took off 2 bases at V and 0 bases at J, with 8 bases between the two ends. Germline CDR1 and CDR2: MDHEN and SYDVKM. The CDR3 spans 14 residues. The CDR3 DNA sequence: TGTGCCAGCAGTTTAGCCTTAAGCTCCTACGAGCAGTACTTC. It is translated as CASSLALSSYEQYF.

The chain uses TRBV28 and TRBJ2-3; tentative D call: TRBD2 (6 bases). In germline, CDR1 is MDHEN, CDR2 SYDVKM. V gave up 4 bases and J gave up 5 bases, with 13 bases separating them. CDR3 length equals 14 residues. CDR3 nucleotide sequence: TGTGCCAGCAGTTCGGAGGGCCGGGGAGATACGCAGTATTTT. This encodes CASSSEGRGDTQYF.

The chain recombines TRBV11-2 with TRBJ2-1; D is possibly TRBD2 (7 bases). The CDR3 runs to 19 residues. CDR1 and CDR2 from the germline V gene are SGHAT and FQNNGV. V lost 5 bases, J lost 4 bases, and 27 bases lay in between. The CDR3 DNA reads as TGTGCCAGCAGCCACCTAGGGCGGGGGCAGGCACTATTATACAATGAGCAGTTCTTC. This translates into CASSHLGRGQALLYNEQFF.

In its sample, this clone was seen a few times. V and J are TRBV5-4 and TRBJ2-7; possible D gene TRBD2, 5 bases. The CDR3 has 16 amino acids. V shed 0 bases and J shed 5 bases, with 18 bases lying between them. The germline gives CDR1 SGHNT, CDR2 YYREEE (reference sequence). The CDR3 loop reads CASSLEVTTTWNEQYF. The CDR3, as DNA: TGTGCCAGCAGCTTGGAAGTGACTACCACTTGGAACGAGCAGTACTTC.

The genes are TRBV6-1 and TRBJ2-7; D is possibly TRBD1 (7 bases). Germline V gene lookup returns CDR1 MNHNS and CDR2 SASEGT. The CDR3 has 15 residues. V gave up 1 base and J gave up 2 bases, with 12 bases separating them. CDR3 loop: CASSEGGGGPYEQYF. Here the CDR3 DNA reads TGTGCCAGCAGTGAAGGAGGAGGGGGCCCCTACGAGCAGTACTTC.

As DNA, the CDR3 is TGTGCCATTTCTCCCGCCCAGGGGCGGCAGCCCCAGCATTTT. As protein: CAISPAQGRQPQHF. V usage is TRBV10-3 and J usage is TRBJ1-5, with TRBD1 as a possible D gene (6 bases). Germline V gives CDR1 ENHRY, CDR2 SYGVKD. Between the trimmed V and J ends, which lost 9 bases and 7 bases, there was a span of 19 bases. The CDR3 has 14 amino acids.

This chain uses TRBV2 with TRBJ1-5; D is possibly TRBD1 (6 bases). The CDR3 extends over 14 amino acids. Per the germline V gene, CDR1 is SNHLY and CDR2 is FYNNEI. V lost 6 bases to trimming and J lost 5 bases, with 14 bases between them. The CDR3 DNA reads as TGTGCCAGCAGCAGGGGCGGGGGCTATCAGCCCCAGCATTTT. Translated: CASSRGGGYQPQHF.

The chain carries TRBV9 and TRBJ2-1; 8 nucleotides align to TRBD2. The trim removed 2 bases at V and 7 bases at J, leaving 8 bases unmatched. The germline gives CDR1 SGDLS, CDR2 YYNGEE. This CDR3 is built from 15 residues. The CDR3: CASSVAAGEGNEQFF. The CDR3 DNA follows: TGTGCCAGCAGCGTTGCAGCGGGAGAGGGGAATGAGCAGTTCTTC.

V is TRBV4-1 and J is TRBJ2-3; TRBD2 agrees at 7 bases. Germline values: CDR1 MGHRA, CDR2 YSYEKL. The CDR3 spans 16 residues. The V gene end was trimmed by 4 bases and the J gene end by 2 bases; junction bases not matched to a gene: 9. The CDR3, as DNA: TGCGCCAGCAGCCTCAGTCCCCGGGGGGACACAGATACGCAGTATTTT. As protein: CASSLSPRGDTDTQYF.

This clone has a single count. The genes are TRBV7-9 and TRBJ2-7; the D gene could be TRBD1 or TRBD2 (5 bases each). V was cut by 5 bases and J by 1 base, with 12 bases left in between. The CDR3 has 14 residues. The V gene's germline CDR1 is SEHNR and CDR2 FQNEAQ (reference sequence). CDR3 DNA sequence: TGTGCCAGCAGCACGGAGGACATTTCCTACGAGCAGTACTTC. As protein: CASSTEDISYEQYF.

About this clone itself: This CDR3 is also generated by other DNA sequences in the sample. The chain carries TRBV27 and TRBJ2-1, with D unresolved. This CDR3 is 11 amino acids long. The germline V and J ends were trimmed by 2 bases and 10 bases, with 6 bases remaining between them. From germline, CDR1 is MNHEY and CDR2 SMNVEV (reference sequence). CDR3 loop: CASSLGWEQFF. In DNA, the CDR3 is TGTGCCAGCAGTTTAGGTTGGGAGCAGTTCTTC.

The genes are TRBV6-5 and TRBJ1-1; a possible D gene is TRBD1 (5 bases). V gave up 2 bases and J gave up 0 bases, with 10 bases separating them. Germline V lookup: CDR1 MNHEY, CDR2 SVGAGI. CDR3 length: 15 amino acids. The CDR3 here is CASSYGWGMNTEAFF. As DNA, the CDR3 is TGTGCCAGCAGTTACGGGTGGGGGATGAACACTGAAGCTTTCTTT.

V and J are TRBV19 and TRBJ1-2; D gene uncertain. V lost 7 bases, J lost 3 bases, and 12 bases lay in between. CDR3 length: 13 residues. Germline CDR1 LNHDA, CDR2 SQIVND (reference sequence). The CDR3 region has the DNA TGTGCCAGTACCATGGGCGTGGACTATGGCTACACCTTC. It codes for CASTMGVDYGYTF.

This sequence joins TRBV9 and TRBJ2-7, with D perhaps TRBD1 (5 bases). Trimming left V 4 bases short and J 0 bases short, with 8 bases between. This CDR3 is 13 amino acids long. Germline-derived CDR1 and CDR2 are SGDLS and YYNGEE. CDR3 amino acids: CASSPDISYEQYF. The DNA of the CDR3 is TGTGCCAGCAGCCCGGACATCTCCTACGAGCAGTACTTC.

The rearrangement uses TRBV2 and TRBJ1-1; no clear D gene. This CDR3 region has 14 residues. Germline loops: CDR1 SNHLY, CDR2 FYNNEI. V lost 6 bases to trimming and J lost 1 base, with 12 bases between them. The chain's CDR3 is CASSPLHPNTEAFF. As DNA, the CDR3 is TGTGCCAGCAGCCCCCTTCACCCGAACACTGAAGCTTTCTTT.

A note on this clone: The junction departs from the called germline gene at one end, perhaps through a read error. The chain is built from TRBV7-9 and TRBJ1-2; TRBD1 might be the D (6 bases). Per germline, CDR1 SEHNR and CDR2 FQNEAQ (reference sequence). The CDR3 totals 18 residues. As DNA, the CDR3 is TGTGCCAGCAACTTAGGGGGTGCACGACCGAAGAATTTCTATGGCTACACCTTC. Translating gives CASNLGGARPKNFYGYTF. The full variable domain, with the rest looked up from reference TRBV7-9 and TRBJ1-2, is DTGVSQNPRHKITKRGQNVTFRCDPISEHNRLYWYRQTLGQGPEFLTYFQNEAQLEKSRLLSDRFSAERPKGSFSTLEIQRTEQGDSAMYLCASNLGGARPKNFYGYTFGSGTRLTVV.

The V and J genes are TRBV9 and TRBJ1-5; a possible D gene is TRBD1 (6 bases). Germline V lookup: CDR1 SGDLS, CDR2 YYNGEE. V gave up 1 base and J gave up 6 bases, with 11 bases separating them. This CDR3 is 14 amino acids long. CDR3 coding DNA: TGTGCCAGCAGCGTATCCGGGGGCAGTCAGCCCCAGCATTTT. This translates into CASSVSGGSQPQHF. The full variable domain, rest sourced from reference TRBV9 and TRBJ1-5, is DSGVTQTPKHLITATGQRVTLRCSPRSGDLSVYWYQQSLDQGLQFLIQYYNGEERAKGNILERFSAQQFPDLHSELNLSSLELGDSALYFCASSVSGGSQPQHFGDGTRLSIL.

The CDR3 here is CASSHYRDTGELFF. CDR3 coding DNA: TGTGCCAGCAGTCACTACAGGGACACCGGGGAGCTGTTTTTT. The J gene is TRBJ2-2, the V gene TRBV6-5; D perhaps matches TRBD1 (6 bases). Germline CDR1 reads MNHEY; CDR2 reads SVGAGI. The CDR3 contains 14 residues. Trimming removed 5 bases at V and 3 bases at J, with 10 bases between.

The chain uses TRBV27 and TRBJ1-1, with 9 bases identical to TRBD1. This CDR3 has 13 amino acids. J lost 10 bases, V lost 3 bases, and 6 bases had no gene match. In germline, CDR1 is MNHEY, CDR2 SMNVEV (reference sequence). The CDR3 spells CASSFGDRVLAFF. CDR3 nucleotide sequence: TGTGCCAGCAGTTTTGGGGACAGGGTTCTAGCTTTCTTT.

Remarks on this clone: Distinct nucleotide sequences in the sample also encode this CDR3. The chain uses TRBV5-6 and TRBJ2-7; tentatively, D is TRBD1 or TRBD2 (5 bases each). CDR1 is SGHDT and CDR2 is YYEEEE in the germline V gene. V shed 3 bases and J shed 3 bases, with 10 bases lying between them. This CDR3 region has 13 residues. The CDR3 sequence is CASSSGGDYEQYF. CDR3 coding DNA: TGTGCCAGCAGCTCTGGGGGTGACTACGAGCAGTACTTC.

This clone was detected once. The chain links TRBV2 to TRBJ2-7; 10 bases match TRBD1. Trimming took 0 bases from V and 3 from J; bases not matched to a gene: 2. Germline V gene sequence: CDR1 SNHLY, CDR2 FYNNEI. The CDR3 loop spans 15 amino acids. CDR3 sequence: CASSEAGQGHYEQYF. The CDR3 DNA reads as TGTGCCAGCAGTGAAGCGGGACAGGGGCACTACGAGCAGTACTTC.

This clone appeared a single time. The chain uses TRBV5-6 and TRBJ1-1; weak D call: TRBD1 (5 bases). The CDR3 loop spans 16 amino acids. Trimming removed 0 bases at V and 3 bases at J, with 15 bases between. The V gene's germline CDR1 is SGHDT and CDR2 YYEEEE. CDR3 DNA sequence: TGTGCCAGCAGCTTGGATTCGGGGCGCGGGTACACTGAAGCTTTCTTT. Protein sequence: CASSLDSGRGYTEAFF.

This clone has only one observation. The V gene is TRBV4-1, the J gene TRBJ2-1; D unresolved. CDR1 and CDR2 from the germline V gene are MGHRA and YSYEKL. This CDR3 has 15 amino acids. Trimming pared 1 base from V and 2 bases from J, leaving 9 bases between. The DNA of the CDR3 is TGCGCCAGCAGCCAAGTTCAAGTGACCTACAATGAGCAGTTCTTC. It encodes CASSQVQVTYNEQFF.

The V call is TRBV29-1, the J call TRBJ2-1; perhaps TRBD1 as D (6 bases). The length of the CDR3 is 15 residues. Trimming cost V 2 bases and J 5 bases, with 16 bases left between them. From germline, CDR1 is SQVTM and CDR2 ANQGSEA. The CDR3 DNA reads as TGCAGCGTTGAAAGGGCCGGGACAACCAACAATGAGCAGTTCTTC. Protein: CSVERAGTTNNEQFF.